The 3 T cell receptor beta chains below were found in one sample sequenced in a study of T cell repertoires in cytomegalovirus infection. TCRdb reprocessed the reads with MiXCR, giving one entry per CDR3 protein. The table shows 300,000 to 450,000 distinct CDR3 sequences, with approximately 18% occurring only once. Sequenced input: PBMCs. The receptors derive from a human donor in good health (CMV status not recorded). Some clones in this sample may be carry-over from other donors' samples.

This clonotype was seen many times. This chain links TRBV19 with TRBJ2-2, with 8 bases that match TRBD2. The trim removed 4 bases at V and 5 bases at J, leaving 6 bases unmatched. The CDR3 length is 15 residues. In germline, CDR1 is LNHDA, CDR2 SQIVND (reference sequence). CDR3 nucleotide sequence: TGTGCCAGTAGTAAACAAGCGGGAGTTACCGGGGAGCTGTTTTTT. Its protein product is CASSKQAGVTGELFF. The full variable domain, completed using reference TRBV19 and TRBJ2-2, is DGGITQSPKYLFRKEGQNVTLSCEQNLNHDAMYWYRQDPGQGLRLIYYSQIVNDFQKGDIAEGYSVSREKKESFPLTVTSAQKNPTAFYLCASSKQAGVTGELFFGEGSRLTVL.

This chain links TRBV7-6 with TRBJ1-2; no firm D call. V was pared by 5 bases and J by 2 bases, with 18 bases between. The CDR3 extends over 16 amino acids. Per germline, CDR1 SGHVS and CDR2 FNYEAQ. DNA for the CDR3: TGTGCCAGCAGCCCCCTTAATCCTGAGGGCAACTATGGCTACACCTTC. Residues: CASSPLNPEGNYGYTF.

The CDR3 DNA sequence: TGCAGTGCCCGGACAGGGGCTGGGGCCAACGTCCTGACTTTC. Translation gives CSARTGAGANVLTF. This chain links TRBV20-1 with TRBJ2-6, with TRBD1 identical over 9 bases. Germline CDR1 reads DFQATT; CDR2 reads SNEGSKA (reference sequence). Trimming cost V 6 bases and J 2 bases; bases outside gene matches: 2. This CDR3 spans 14 amino acids.